This T cell receptor beta chain was captured by sequencing in a study of Tregs in tolerant kidney transplant recipients. Whole-study context: Recipient cells were told from donor cells by antibody staining.

Measured with immunoSEQ multiplex PCR; TCRdb has only the in-frame clones, and not every one. This table holds approximately 20,000 clones, about two thirds found once. A word on this clone: Its matching antigen is unknown.

The CDR3 runs 14 residues. The V end lost 5 bases, the J end lost 2 bases, and 13 bases lay between the germline ends. Germline loops: CDR1 MNHNS, CDR2 SASEGT. Study-wide findings and caveats: Validation in larger populations is needed because few patients were studied. Tregs expanded with activated donor B cells seemed most donor-specific.

The sequencing input was Tregs from blood cultured with allogeneic cells. This clonotype was obtained from a human donor in good health. V and J are TRBV6-1 and TRBJ2-7; D ambiguous. The CDR3 is CASSYKGRAYEQYF. Written as DNA, the CDR3 is TGTGCCAGCAGTTATAAGGGTAGGGCCTACGAGCAGTACTTC.